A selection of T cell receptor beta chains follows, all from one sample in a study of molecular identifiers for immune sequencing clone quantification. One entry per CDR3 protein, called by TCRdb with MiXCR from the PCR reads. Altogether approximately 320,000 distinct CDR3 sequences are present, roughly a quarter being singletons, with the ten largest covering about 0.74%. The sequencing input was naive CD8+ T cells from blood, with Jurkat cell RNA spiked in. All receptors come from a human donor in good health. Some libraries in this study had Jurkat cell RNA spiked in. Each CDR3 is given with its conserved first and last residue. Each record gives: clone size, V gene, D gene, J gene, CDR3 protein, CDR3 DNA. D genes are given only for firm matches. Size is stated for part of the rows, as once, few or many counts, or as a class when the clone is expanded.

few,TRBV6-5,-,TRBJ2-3,CASSPGVALIADTQYF,TGTGCCAGCTCCCCTGGGGTAGCGCTTATCGCAGATACGCAGTATTTT
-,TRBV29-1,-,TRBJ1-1,CSVLGSGLGTEAFF,TGCAGCGTGCTTGGTTCCGGGTTGGGCACTGAAGCTTTCTTT
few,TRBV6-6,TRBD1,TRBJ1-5,CASSPTGKNQPQHF,TGTGCCAGCAGCCCGACAGGGAAGAACCAGCCCCAGCATTTT
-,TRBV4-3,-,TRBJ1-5,CASSRDTGGLQPQHF,TGCGCCAGCAGCCGAGATACCGGGGGCCTTCAGCCCCAGCATTTT
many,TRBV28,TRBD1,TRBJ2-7,CASSHRGLVEQYF,TGTGCCAGCAGTCACAGGGGGCTGGTCGAGCAGTACTTC
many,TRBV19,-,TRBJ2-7,CASSAGLSYEQYF,TGTGCCAGTAGTGCCGGACTTTCCTACGAGCAGTACTTC
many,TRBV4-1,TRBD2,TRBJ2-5,CASSLLAGETQETQYF,TGCGCCAGCAGCCTTTTAGCGGGGGAAACCCAAGAGACCCAGTACTTC
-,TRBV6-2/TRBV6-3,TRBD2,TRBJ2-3,CASSYSISGTGTDTQYF,TGTGCCAGCAGTTACTCCATTAGCGGGACCGGCACAGATACGCAGTATTTT
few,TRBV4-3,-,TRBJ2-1,CASSPTTQGGQQFF,TGCGCCAGCAGCCCTACCACACAGGGTGGGCAGCAGTTCTTC
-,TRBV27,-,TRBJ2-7,CASSPTGLLAHEQYF,TGTGCCAGCAGTCCAACCGGCCTTCTGGCCCACGAGCAGTACTTC
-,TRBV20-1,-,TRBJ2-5,CSQTGQQETQYF,TGCAGCCAAACCGGACAGCAAGAGACCCAGTACTTC
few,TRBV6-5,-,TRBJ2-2,CASSYEISNTGELFF,TGTGCCAGCAGTTACGAGATCTCGAACACCGGGGAGCTGTTTTTT
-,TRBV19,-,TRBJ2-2,CASRGENTGELFF,TGTGCCAGCAGAGGAGAGAACACCGGGGAGCTGTTTTTT
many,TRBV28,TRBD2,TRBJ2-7,CASSSRSGTEQYF,TGTGCCAGCAGTTCCCGGAGCGGGACCGAGCAGTACTTC
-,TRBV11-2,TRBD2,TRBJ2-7,CASSGRTSGRAKEQYF,TGTGCCAGCAGCGGGCGGACTAGCGGGAGGGCTAAAGAGCAGTACTTC
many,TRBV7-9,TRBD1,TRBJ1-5,CASTQGQGHQPQHF,TGTGCCAGCACCCAGGGACAGGGGCATCAGCCCCAGCATTTT
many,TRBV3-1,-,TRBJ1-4,CASSAWSEKLFF,TGTGCCAGCAGCGCATGGAGCGAAAAACTGTTTTTT
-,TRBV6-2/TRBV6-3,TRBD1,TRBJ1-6,CASSYDREYNSPLHF,TGTGCCAGCAGCTACGACAGGGAATATAATTCACCCCTCCACTTT
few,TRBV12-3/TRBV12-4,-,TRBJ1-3,CASSLGGVLRLDTIYF,TGTGCCAGCAGTTTAGGCGGGGTTCTCAGATTGGACACCATATATTTT
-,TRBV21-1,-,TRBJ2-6,CASSKVAVLRSGANVLTF,TGTGCCAGCAGCAAAGTAGCAGTCTTACGCTCTGGGGCCAACGTCCTGACTTTC
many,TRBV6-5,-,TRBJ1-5,CASRQGPAQPQHF,TGTGCCAGCAGACAGGGCCCGGCTCAGCCCCAGCATTTT
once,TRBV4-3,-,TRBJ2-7,CASNQDLGRYYEQYF,TGCGCCAGCAACCAAGACCTGGGACGGTACTACGAGCAGTACTTC
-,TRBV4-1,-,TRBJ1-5,CASSQTWGDQPQHF,TGCGCCAGCAGCCAAACTTGGGGTGACCAGCCCCAGCATTTT
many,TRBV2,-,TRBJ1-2,CASSDIALSDGYTF,TGTGCCAGCAGTGATATCGCGCTGTCTGATGGCTACACCTTC
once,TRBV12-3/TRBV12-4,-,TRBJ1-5,CASRSGVNQPQHF,TGTGCCAGCAGATCAGGGGTTAATCAGCCCCAGCATTTT
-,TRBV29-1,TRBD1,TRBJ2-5,CSVGTGVSLETQYF,TGCAGCGTTGGGACAGGGGTATCATTAGAGACCCAGTACTTC
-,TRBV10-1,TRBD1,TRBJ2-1,CASSPRRTGEISQQFF,TGCGCCAGCAGCCCCCGTCGGACAGGGGAGATTAGTCAACAGTTCTTC
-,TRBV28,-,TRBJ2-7,CASSLRQDEQYF,TGTGCCAGCAGTTTAAGGCAGGACGAGCAGTACTTC
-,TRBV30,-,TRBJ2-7,CAWSDGSSRTYEQYF,TGTGCCTGGAGTGACGGGTCATCAAGAACCTACGAGCAGTACTTC
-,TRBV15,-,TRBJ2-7,CATSISSGFYEQYF,TGTGCCACCAGCATTTCGTCCGGTTTCTACGAGCAGTACTTC
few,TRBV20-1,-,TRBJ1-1,CSARSSQEVTTEAFF,TGCAGTGCTAGATCCTCACAGGAGGTGACCACTGAAGCTTTCTTT